This T cell receptor (beta chain) came from a study of graft-versus-host responses after intestinal transplantation. As concerns this clone: Its target is not known.

The germline V and J ends were trimmed by 2 bases and 5 bases, with 10 bases remaining between them. This CDR3 comprises 14 residues. Germline lookup yields CDR1 MNHEY and CDR2 SMNVEV (reference sequence). Sequenced by immunoSEQ multiplex PCR; TCRdb stores in-frame clones only, minus some. The sample records around 97,000 clones, around nine tenths being singletons. The specimen was unstimulated CD8+ T cells sorted from spleen or lymph node cells, collected before intestinal transplant. The sequence was collected from a human donor who received an intestinal transplant. The chain carries TRBV27 and TRBJ2-1; no clear D gene. The CDR3 sequence is CASSLIMLHNEQFF. For the CDR3, the DNA is TGTGCCAGCAGTTTAATAATGTTACACAATGAGCAGTTCTTC.